A selection of T cell receptor beta chains follows, all from one sample in a study of blood T cells in healthy people across ages. In TCRdb, the 5' RACE reads were re-called with MiXCR into one record per CDR3 protein. The repertoire holds more than 500,000 distinct CDR3 sequences, with 25% to 35% as singletons. These same data were also listed under a study on T cells of mothers and their children.

Material: blood. The origin of the receptors is a boy aged 2-15 years in good health. The CDR3 runs from the conserved cysteine through the conserved F or W. The D gene is left open where the match is weak. For some rows the clone size is stated as once, few or many, or as a class when expanded; others skip it.

clone_size	j_call	v_call	d_call	cdr3_aa	cdr3_nt
.	TRBJ2-5	TRBV7-2	.	CASSFRSYRDQETQYF	TGTGCCAGCAGCTTTCGGTCGTATAGGGACCAAGAGACCCAGTACTTC
few	TRBJ2-1	TRBV4-1	.	CASSQEGDEQFF	TGCGCCAGCAGCCAAGAGGGCGATGAGCAGTTCTTC
few	TRBJ1-2	TRBV20-1	.	CSARGRVRGGYTF	TGCAGTGCTAGAGGCAGGGTACGGGGAGGCTACACCTTC
.	TRBJ1-2	TRBV14	.	CASSQTTGYFGDYGYTF	TGTGCCAGCAGCCAGACTACAGGATACTTCGGCGACTATGGCTACACCTTC
.	TRBJ1-1	TRBV5-1	.	CASSTAGSAVMEPFF	TGCGCCAGCAGTACCGCAGGCTCCGCGGTGATGGAACCTTTCTTT
.	TRBJ2-3	TRBV5-1	TRBD1	CASSFGTGDIDTQYF	TGCGCCAGCAGTTTCGGGACAGGGGACATAGATACGCAGTATTTT
few	TRBJ2-4	TRBV6-5	.	CASSRHEKAKNIQYF	TGTGCCAGCAGCCGACACGAGAAGGCCAAAAACATTCAGTACTTC
.	TRBJ2-1	TRBV6-2/TRBV6-3	.	CAIAQGNEQFF	TGTGCCATTGCCCAGGGGAATGAGCAGTTCTTC
.	TRBJ1-1	TRBV10-3	.	CAISESTDSEAFF	TGTGCCATCAGTGAGTCGACGGATTCTGAAGCTTTCTTT
.	TRBJ1-2	TRBV5-4	.	CASSLVTGGGYGYTF	TGTGCCAGCAGCTTGGTGACAGGCGGTGGCTATGGCTACACCTTC
.	TRBJ1-3	TRBV12-3/TRBV12-4	.	CASSPVNTIYF	TGTGCCAGCAGTCCCGTAAACACCATATATTTT
few	TRBJ2-2	TRBV29-1	.	CSVRQEAGELFF	TGCAGCGTACGACAGGAAGCCGGGGAGCTGTTTTTT
.	TRBJ2-7	TRBV4-3	TRBD2	CASSQALLAGETYEQYF	TGCGCCAGCAGCCAAGCGCTACTAGCGGGAGAGACCTACGAGCAGTACTTC
.	TRBJ2-5	TRBV6-5	TRBD1	CASSRNQGAGETQYF	TGTGCCAGCAGCCGGAACCAGGGGGCGGGGGAGACCCAGTACTTC
.	TRBJ2-3	TRBV29-1	.	CSVERGTSTDTQYF	TGCAGCGTTGAAAGAGGAACCTCCACAGATACGCAGTATTTT
few	TRBJ2-3	TRBV7-2	.	CASSLGTEVGTDTQYF	TGTGCCAGCAGCTTAGGGACGGAAGTAGGCACAGATACGCAGTATTTT
once	TRBJ2-5	TRBV7-2	TRBD1	CASSSIQQGQETQYF	TGTGCCAGCAGCTCCATCCAACAGGGGCAAGAGACCCAGTACTTC
.	TRBJ1-2	TRBV3-1	.	CASSQVAISRNYGYTF	TGTGCCAGCAGCCAAGTGGCCATTAGTCGTAACTATGGCTACACCTTC
few	TRBJ2-1	TRBV2	TRBD2	CASSGRGGFNEQFF	TGTGCCAGCAGTGGACGGGGGGGATTCAATGAGCAGTTCTTC
.	TRBJ2-2	TRBV20-1	.	CSASGLANTGELFF	TGCAGTGCTAGTGGTCTAGCGAACACCGGGGAGCTGTTTTTT
.	TRBJ1-4	TRBV4-3	TRBD1	CASSQDGTDEKLFF	TGCGCCAGCAGCCAAGATGGGACAGACGAAAAACTGTTTTTT
.	TRBJ2-1	TRBV4-1	TRBD2	CASSQVGGSSRANEQFF	TGCGCCAGCAGCCAAGTGGGCGGGAGTTCAAGAGCCAATGAGCAGTTCTTC
few	TRBJ1-2	TRBV29-1	.	CSVIPWWGGYTF	TGCAGCGTTATCCCCTGGTGGGGTGGCTACACCTTC
.	TRBJ2-4	TRBV18	.	CASSPKWEENIQYF	TGTGCCAGCTCACCAAAGTGGGAGGAAAACATTCAGTACTTC
few	TRBJ2-2	TRBV7-8	.	CASSLVVGSPTGELFF	TGTGCCAGCAGCTTAGTTGTTGGCAGCCCCACCGGGGAGCTGTTTTTT
few	TRBJ2-7	TRBV11-2	.	CASSLISSAGLSYEQYF	TGTGCCAGCAGCTTGATCTCCTCGGCGGGATTGTCCTACGAGCAGTACTTC
few	TRBJ2-1	TRBV2	.	CASIHLTNEQFF	TGTGCCAGCATTCACCTTACGAATGAGCAGTTCTTC
.	TRBJ1-2	TRBV3-1	.	CASSPLQGAGYTF	TGTGCCAGCAGCCCACTGCAAGGTGCTGGCTACACCTTC
.	TRBJ2-3	TRBV5-1	TRBD2	CASSLGTSATQYF	TGCGCCAGCAGCTTGGGGACTAGCGCTACGCAGTATTTT
.	TRBJ1-3	TRBV9	.	CASSVTSRASGNTIYF	TGTGCCAGCAGCGTAACGTCCCGGGCGTCGGGAAACACCATATATTTT
few	TRBJ2-2	TRBV19	.	CASSMYGGELFF	TGTGCCAGTAGTATGTATGGGGGGGAGCTGTTTTTT
.	TRBJ2-7	TRBV7-7	TRBD1	CASSPRQGGQGEQYF	TGTGCTAGCAGCCCTCGACAGGGGGGTCAGGGCGAGCAGTACTTC
.	TRBJ1-2	TRBV4-3	.	CASSQDSGRRRGYTF	TGCGCCAGCAGCCAAGATTCGGGCAGGCGGCGCGGCTACACCTTC
.	TRBJ1-2	TRBV7-2	.	CASSLLGRERGRGYGYTF	TGTGCCAGCAGCTTATTAGGACGGGAGCGAGGGAGAGGCTATGGCTACACCTTC
.	TRBJ2-2	TRBV6-5	TRBD1	CASRLERGLGELFF	TGTGCCAGCAGATTAGAGAGGGGGCTCGGGGAGCTGTTTTTT
.	TRBJ1-2	TRBV13	.	CASSLEGGFDGYTF	TGTGCCAGCAGCTTGGAAGGGGGGTTTGATGGCTACACCTTC
few	TRBJ2-2	TRBV4-3	.	CASSLWRATGELFF	TGCGCCAGCAGCCTTTGGAGGGCCACCGGGGAGCTGTTTTTT
.	TRBJ2-1	TRBV7-8	TRBD2	CASSFPRLAGGYEQFF	TGTGCCAGCAGCTTTCCAAGACTAGCGGGAGGCTATGAGCAGTTCTTC
.	TRBJ2-1	TRBV10-3	.	CAIRGLDYNEQFF	TGTGCCATCAGGGGGCTGGACTACAATGAGCAGTTCTTC
.	TRBJ2-1	TRBV13	TRBD2	CASSSQGTSGRTEQFF	TGTGCCAGCAGCAGCCAGGGTACTAGCGGGAGAACTGAGCAGTTCTTC
.	TRBJ2-1	TRBV5-1	TRBD1	CASSWTGAYSYNEQFF	TGCGCCAGCAGCTGGACAGGGGCGTACTCCTACAATGAGCAGTTCTTC
few	TRBJ1-2	TRBV10-3	TRBD1	CAISESRGLNYGYTF	TGTGCCATCAGTGAGTCCAGGGGGCTTAACTATGGCTACACCTTC
many	TRBJ1-6	TRBV13	.	CASSLLGGRNSPLHF	TGTGCCAGCAGCTTACTGGGGGGCCGGAATTCACCCCTCCACTTT
few	TRBJ2-1	TRBV6-5	.	CASSYSFPGDFYEQFF	TGTGCCAGCAGTTACTCGTTCCCAGGGGACTTTTATGAGCAGTTCTTC
.	TRBJ1-3	TRBV4-1	.	CASSQESYSGNTIYF	TGCGCCAGCAGCCAAGAGTCCTACTCTGGAAACACCATATATTTT
once	TRBJ1-1	TRBV7-2	TRBD1	CASSLNRGSEAFF	TGTGCCAGCAGCTTAAACAGGGGGTCTGAAGCTTTCTTT
.	TRBJ2-3	TRBV9	.	CASSVTSVGTDTQYF	TGTGCCAGCAGCGTAACCAGCGTCGGCACAGATACGCAGTATTTT
.	TRBJ2-3	TRBV9	TRBD2	CASSVDGGRSHTQYF	TGTGCCAGCAGCGTAGACGGCGGGAGATCTCATACGCAGTATTTT
few	TRBJ2-7	TRBV5-5	.	CASSLLGGLLSYEQYF	TGTGCCAGCAGCTTGCTGGGCGGATTACTCTCCTACGAGCAGTACTTC
few	TRBJ2-3	TRBV20-1	TRBD2	CSASASGGPDTQYF	TGCAGTGCTAGCGCTAGCGGGGGCCCAGATACGCAGTATTTT
.	TRBJ1-2	TRBV28	.	CASSLQVRGSYGYTF	TGTGCCAGCAGCCTACAGGTGCGGGGCTCCTATGGCTACACCTTC
.	TRBJ2-4	TRBV7-2	.	CASSLVEIAKNIQYF	TGTGCCAGCAGCTTAGTGGAAATAGCCAAAAACATTCAGTACTTC